This TCR beta chain was retrieved from a study of cytomegalovirus exposure and HLA in healthy donors. Findings and limits, study-wide: Among immune exposure information, only CMV serostatus was available. Analyses of presence and absence presupposed an approximately uniform sequencing depth across donors.

A multiplex PCR was run with 60 Vbeta primers and 13 Jbeta primers. Per the original methods: In a later analysis, around 10 million of some 80 million unique beta chains occurred in at least two donors. TCRdb's copy holds only in-frame clones and misses some; the assay was immunoSEQ multiplex PCR. V and J calls and clone size follow that table, whereas D and trimming were derived from the DNA. The sample yields 120,000 or so clones, 75% to 85% seen once. Germline assignment: CDR1 SGHRS and CDR2 YFSETQ. The V and J ends lost 5 bases and 7 bases respectively, with 16 bases between them. The CDR3 runs 15 residues. There are a few counts of this clone. As yet, its antigen is unknown.

The source is a female donor in good health and CMV-seropositive. V gene TRBV5-1 combines with J gene TRBJ1-6, with a weak D call TRBD1 (6 bases). Input material: PBMCs. The chain's CDR3 is CASRFTTGSNSPLHF. For the CDR3, the DNA is TGCGCCAGCAGATTTACGACAGGTAGCAATTCACCCCTCCACTTT.